A single T cell receptor beta chain is shown here with its context. The sample originates from a study of T cell responses to AZD1222 COVID-19 vaccine. The study pooled second doses at about 4 or about 12 weeks. The CDR3 runs 15 residues. V dropped 2 bases and J dropped 4 bases, with 12 bases sitting between them. Germline V lookup: CDR1 SGDLS, CDR2 YYNGEE. Data came from immunoSEQ multiplex PCR; TCRdb stores just in-frame clones and leaves some out. This sample has approximately 70,000 clones, with 75% to 90% found just once. This clonotype originated in an adult who received the AZD1222 COVID-19 vaccine. The sample in question was peripheral blood, obtained 28 days after the second AZD1222 dose. The gene calls are TRBV9 and TRBJ2-2; no definite D call. In DNA, the CDR3 is TGTGCCAGCAGCGTGGCAGATCATGGCACCGGGGAGCTGTTTTTT. The encoded protein is CASSVADHGTGELFF. The entire variable domain, with the rest obtained from reference TRBV9 and TRBJ2-2, is as follows: DSGVTQTPKHLITATGQRVTLRCSPRSGDLSVYWYQQSLDQGLQFLIQYYNGEERAKGNILERFSAQQFPDLHSELNLSSLELGDSALYFCASSVADHGTGELFFGEGSRLTVL.